This record looks at one T cell receptor beta chain sequence and its context. Its antigen is undetermined. Staff drew 9 to 10 milliliters of peripheral blood from each donor. A J-beta primer mix and a sample-barcoded 5' primer were used in a second PCR of about 7 to 12 cycles. The yield of each sample was at least 2.5 million CDR3-containing paired-end reads. TCRdb re-analysed the 5' RACE reads in MiXCR, keeping a single row per CDR3 protein. Among about 1.4 million distinct CDR3 sequences listed, roughly 59% were seen once. The source of the sample is a study of blood T cells in healthy people across ages. Study conclusions and caveats: Roughly linearly, TCR beta diversity per million T cells fell as age increased.

The CDR3 extends over 15 amino acids. The V gene lost 0 bases and the J gene lost 1 base, with 10 bases spanning the gap. Germline-derived CDR1 and CDR2 are SGHRS and YFSETQ. V usage is TRBV5-1 and J usage is TRBJ2-5; perhaps TRBD1 as D (5 bases). The receptor was isolated from a man aged 18-30 years in good health. Material for sequencing was blood. This CDR3 reads CASSLGQLVQETQYF. As DNA, the CDR3 is TGCGCCAGCAGCTTGGGACAGTTAGTCCAAGAGACCCAGTACTTC.